One sample yielded the 13 T cell receptor beta chains listed below, sequenced in a study of shared clonotypes between healthy human individuals. The protocol was immunoSEQ multiplex PCR, while the TCRdb copy is restricted to in-frame clones and leaves out a portion. The data contain 2 million to 2.5 million clones, under 97% of them singletons. Sequenced sample: naive CD4+ T cells sorted from blood. Subset of the sample: CD45RA+ positively selected. These receptors were collected from a young man in good health.

The chain carries TRBV30 and TRBJ2-5; the match to TRBD1 covers 8 bases. Germline CDR1 GTSNPN, CDR2 SVGIG (reference sequence). Trimming took 2 bases from V and 5 from J; bases not matched to a gene: 13. The CDR3 consists of 16 residues. The CDR3 nucleotides are TGTGCCTGGAGTCGGGACCGGACAGGGCTTGGGGAGACCCAGTACTTC. It encodes CAWSRDRTGLGETQYF. Combining the CDR3 with reference TRBV30 and TRBJ2-5 gives the whole variable domain SQTIHQWPATLVQPVGSPLSLECTVEGTSNPNLYWYRQAAGRGLQLLFYSVGIGQISSEVPQNLSASRPQDRQFILSSKKLLLSDSGFYLCAWSRDRTGLGETQYFGPGTRLLVL.

The CDR3 DNA reads TGTGCCAGCAGCAACCTGCTATTAGGCGGAAGGCAGTACTTC. Protein: CASSNLLLGGRQYF. The chain combines TRBV13 with TRBJ2-7; unclear D gene. This CDR3 spans 14 amino acids. Germline CDR1 PRHDT, CDR2 FYEKMQ (reference sequence). The V end lost 5 bases, the J end lost 9 bases, and 20 bases lay between the germline ends.

The chain links TRBV15 to TRBJ1-5, with no clear D. CDR1 LNHNV and CDR2 YYDKDF come from the germline V gene (reference sequence). With 1 base removed from V and 2 bases from J, the gap between germline ends came to 21 bases. This CDR3 comprises 19 residues. The CDR3 DNA reads TGTGCCACCAGCAGAGTTTACAAAATTTCCTCTAGTCGCAATCAGCCCCAGCATTTT. Residues: CATSRVYKISSSRNQPQHF. Full variable domain (rest looked up from reference TRBV15 and TRBJ1-5): DAMVIQNPRYQVTQFGKPVTLSCSQTLNHNVMYWYQQKSSQAPKLLFHYYDKDFNNEADTPDNFQSRRPNTSFCFLDIRSPGLGDTAMYLCATSRVYKISSSRNQPQHFGDGTRLSIL.

CDR3 sequence (DNA): TGCGCCAGCGCGGACAGGGAAACTGGTAATTCACCCCTCCACTTT. Translated, it gives CASADRETGNSPLHF. This rearrangement joins TRBV10-2 to TRBJ1-6, with 8 bases matching TRBD1. V dropped 8 bases and J dropped 6; count of bases not matched to a gene: 9. From germline, CDR1 is WSHSY and CDR2 SAAADI. This CDR3 contains 15 residues.

The chain uses TRBV18 and TRBJ2-4; TRBD2 matches at 9 bases. Losses at the gene ends were 5 bases for V and 0 bases for J; bases not matched to a gene: 14. Germline V gene data show CDR1 as KGHSH and CDR2 as LQKENI. The CDR3 has 19 amino acids. CDR3 nucleotide sequence: TGTGCCAGCTCAAGACAGCGGGAGGCCTTTGCTGGAGCCAAAAACATTCAGTACTTC. It specifies CASSRQREAFAGAKNIQYF.

Concerning this clone itself: Distinct nucleotide sequences in the sample also encode this CDR3. The CDR3 DNA sequence: TGTGCCAGCAGCTTACAGGGTGACTATGGCTACACCTTC. As protein: CASSLQGDYGYTF. V and J are TRBV7-2 and TRBJ1-2, with D possibly matching TRBD1 (5 bases). V shed 2 bases and J shed 3 bases, with 7 bases lying between them. This CDR3 is 13 amino acids long. Germline-derived CDR1 and CDR2 are SGHTA and FQGNSA.

In this sample, this clone turned up once. This rearrangement joins TRBV5-1 to TRBJ2-1; 15 positions agree with TRBD2. V was pared by 3 bases and J by 3 bases, with 1 base of the junction left unmatched. The CDR3 spans 16 residues. Germline CDR1 is SGHRS and CDR2 is YFSETQ. CDR3: CASSSGLAGGYNEQFF. The DNA for the CDR3 is TGCGCCAGCAGCTCGGGACTAGCGGGGGGCTACAATGAGCAGTTCTTC.

The rearrangement links TRBV11-2 to TRBJ1-1; 9 bases are a match to TRBD1. J gave up 7 bases and V 4 bases, and 4 bases lay outside the gene matches. Per germline, CDR1 SGHAT and CDR2 FQNNGV. The CDR3 runs 13 residues. The CDR3 protein is CASSSMDRGEAFF. Written as DNA, the CDR3 is TGTGCCAGCAGCTCCATGGACAGGGGTGAAGCTTTCTTT.

The rearrangement links TRBV6-1 to TRBJ2-1; TRBD1 or TRBD2 may be the D gene (5 bases each). CDR3 length: 16 amino acids. The V gene lost 4 bases and the J gene lost 0 bases, with 13 bases spanning the gap. Germline CDR1 MNHNS, CDR2 SASEGT. The DNA for the CDR3 is TGTGCCAGCAGTGTTACGGGGACGAGCTCCTACAATGAGCAGTTCTTC. This translates into CASSVTGTSSYNEQFF.

J is TRBJ2-7 and V is TRBV10-2; D may match TRBD1 or TRBD2 (6 bases each). Between the trimmed V and J ends, which lost 3 bases and 2 bases, there was a span of 17 bases. From germline, CDR1 is WSHSY and CDR2 SAAADI. The CDR3 spans 16 residues. This CDR3 is CASSERRRGAPYEQYF. The CDR3 nucleotides read TGCGCCAGCAGTGAAAGGAGAAGGGGGGCCCCCTACGAGCAGTACTTC.

The chain combines TRBV11-3 with TRBJ2-5; D is undetermined. V dropped 5 bases and J dropped 0 bases, with 13 bases sitting between them. The CDR3 extends over 15 amino acids. CDR1 SGHNT and CDR2 YENEEA come from the germline V gene. The CDR3 sequence is CASSPGLGNQETQYF. The CDR3, as DNA: TGTGCCAGCAGCCCCGGGTTGGGCAACCAAGAGACCCAGTACTTC.

The chain employs TRBV29-1 and TRBJ1-2; TRBD1 might be the D (5 bases). Per germline, CDR1 SQVTM and CDR2 ANQGSEA. V was cut by 1 base and J by 4 bases, with 10 bases left in between. This CDR3 has 13 residues. The CDR3 sequence: CSVEAGTGYGYTF. The CDR3 nucleotides are TGCAGCGTTGAAGCTGGGACGGGCTATGGCTACACCTTC.

The V and J genes are TRBV28 and TRBJ2-7; D remains ambiguous. Trimming removed 4 bases from V and 4 bases from J, with 2 bases in between. The CDR3 length is 10 residues. Germline V lookup: CDR1 MDHEN, CDR2 SYDVKM. The CDR3 nucleotides are TGTGCCAGCAGTTGGTACGAGCAGTACTTC. This sequence encodes CASSWYEQYF.